This T cell receptor (beta chain) came from a study of CD8 T cells in ankylosing spondylitis. Remarks on this clonotype: The antigen is not known.

Findings of the study overall: A CD8+ phenotype characterized the disease-linked clones, which were relatively rare in peripheral blood.

The CDR3 spans 15 residues. Trimming pared 4 bases from V and 5 bases from J, leaving 15 bases between. Per the germline V gene, CDR1 is MNHEY and CDR2 is SMNVEV (reference sequence). Each CDR3 protein is one row after TCRdb ran MiXCR on the 5' RACE reads. This table holds 350,000 to 450,000 distinct CDR3 sequences, 20% to 25% found once. The rearrangement uses TRBV27 and TRBJ2-1; D possibly matches TRBD1 or TRBD2 (6 bases each). The source material was blood, either unsorted or a sorted T cell fraction (not recorded which). The receptor was isolated from a male donor with ankylosing spondylitis or in good health (not recorded which). The CDR3 coding sequence is TGTGCCAGCAGTTACACGGGGGCCCCGGACAATGAGCAGTTCTTC. Its protein product is CASSYTGAPDNEQFF.